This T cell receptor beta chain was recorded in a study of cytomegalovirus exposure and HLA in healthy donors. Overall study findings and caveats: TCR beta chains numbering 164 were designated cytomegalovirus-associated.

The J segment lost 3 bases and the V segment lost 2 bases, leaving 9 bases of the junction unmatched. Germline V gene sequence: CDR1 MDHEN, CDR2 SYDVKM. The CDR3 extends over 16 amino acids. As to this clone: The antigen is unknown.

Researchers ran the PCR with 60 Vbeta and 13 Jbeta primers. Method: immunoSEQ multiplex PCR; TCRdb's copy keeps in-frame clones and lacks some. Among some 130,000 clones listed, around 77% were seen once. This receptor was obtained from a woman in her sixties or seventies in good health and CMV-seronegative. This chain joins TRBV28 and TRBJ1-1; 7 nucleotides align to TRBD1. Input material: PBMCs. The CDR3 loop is CASSLTSRGKDTEAFF. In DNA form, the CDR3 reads TGTGCCAGCAGTTTAACGTCCAGGGGGAAGGACACTGAAGCTTTCTTT.